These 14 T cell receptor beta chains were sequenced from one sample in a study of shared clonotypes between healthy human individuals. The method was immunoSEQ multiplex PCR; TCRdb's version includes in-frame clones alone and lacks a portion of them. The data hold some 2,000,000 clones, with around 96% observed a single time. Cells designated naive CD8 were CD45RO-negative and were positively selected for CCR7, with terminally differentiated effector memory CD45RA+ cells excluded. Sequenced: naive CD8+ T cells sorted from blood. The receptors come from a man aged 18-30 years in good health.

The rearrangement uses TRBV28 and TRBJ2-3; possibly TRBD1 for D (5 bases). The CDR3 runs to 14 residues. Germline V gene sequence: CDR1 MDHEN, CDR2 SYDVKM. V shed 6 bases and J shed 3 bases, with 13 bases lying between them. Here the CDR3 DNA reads TGTGCCAGCAGAACCCCAGGGCGGACAGATACGCAGTATTTT. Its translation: CASRTPGRTDTQYF.

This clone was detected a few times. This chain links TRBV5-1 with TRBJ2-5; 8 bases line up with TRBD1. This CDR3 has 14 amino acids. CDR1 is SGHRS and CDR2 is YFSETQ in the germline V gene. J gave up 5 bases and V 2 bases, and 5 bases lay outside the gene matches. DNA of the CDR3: TGCGCCAGCAGCTTCGGCGGACAGGGTGAGACCCAGTACTTC. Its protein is CASSFGGQGETQYF. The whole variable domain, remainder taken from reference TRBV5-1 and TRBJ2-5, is KAGVTQTPRYLIKTRGQQVTLSCSPISGHRSVSWYQQTPGQGLQFLFEYFSETQRNKGNFPGRFSGRQFSNSRSEMNVSTLELGDSALYLCASSFGGQGETQYFGPGTRLLVL.

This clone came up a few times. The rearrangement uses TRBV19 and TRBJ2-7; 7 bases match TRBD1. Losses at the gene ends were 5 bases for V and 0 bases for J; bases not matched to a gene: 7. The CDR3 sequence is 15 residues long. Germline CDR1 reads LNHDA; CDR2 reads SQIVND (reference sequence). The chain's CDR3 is CASSSRDSDSYEQYF. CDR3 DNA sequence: TGTGCCAGTAGTTCCCGGGACAGCGACTCCTACGAGCAGTACTTC. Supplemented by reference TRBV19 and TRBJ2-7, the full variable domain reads DGGITQSPKYLFRKEGQNVTLSCEQNLNHDAMYWYRQDPGQGLRLIYYSQIVNDFQKGDIAEGYSVSREKKESFPLTVTSAQKNPTAFYLCASSSRDSDSYEQYFGPGTRLTVT.

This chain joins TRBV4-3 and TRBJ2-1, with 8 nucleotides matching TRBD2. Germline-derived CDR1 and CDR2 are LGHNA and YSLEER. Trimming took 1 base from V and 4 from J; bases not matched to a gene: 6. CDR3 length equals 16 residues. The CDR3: CASSQGQLADYNEQFF. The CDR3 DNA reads TGCGCCAGCAGCCAAGGACAACTAGCGGATTACAATGAGCAGTTCTTC.

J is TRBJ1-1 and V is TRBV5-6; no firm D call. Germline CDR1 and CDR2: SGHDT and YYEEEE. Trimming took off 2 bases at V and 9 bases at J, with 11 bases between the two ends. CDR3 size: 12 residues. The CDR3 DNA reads TGTGCCAGCAGCTTTGGTTTCGGGCAAGCTTTCTTT. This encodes CASSFGFGQAFF.

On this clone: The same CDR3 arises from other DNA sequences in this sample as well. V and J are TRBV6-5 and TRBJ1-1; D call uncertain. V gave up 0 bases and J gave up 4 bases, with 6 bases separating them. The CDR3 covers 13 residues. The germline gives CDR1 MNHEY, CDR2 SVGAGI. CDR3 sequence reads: CASSYSTGTEAFF. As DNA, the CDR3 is TGTGCCAGCAGTTACTCGACGGGCACTGAAGCTTTCTTT.

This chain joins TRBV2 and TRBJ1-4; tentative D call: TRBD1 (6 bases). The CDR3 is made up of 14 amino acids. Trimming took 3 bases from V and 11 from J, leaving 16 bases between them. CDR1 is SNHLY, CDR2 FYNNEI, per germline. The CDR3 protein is CASSDSDWGAKLFF. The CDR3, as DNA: TGTGCCAGCAGTGATTCGGACTGGGGGGCCAAACTGTTTTTT. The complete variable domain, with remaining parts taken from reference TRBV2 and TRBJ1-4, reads EPEVTQTPSHQVTQMGQEVILRCVPISNHLYFYWYRQILGQKVEFLVSFYNNEISEKSEIFDDQFSVERPDGSNFTLKIRSTKLEDSAMYFCASSDSDWGAKLFFGSGTQLSVL.

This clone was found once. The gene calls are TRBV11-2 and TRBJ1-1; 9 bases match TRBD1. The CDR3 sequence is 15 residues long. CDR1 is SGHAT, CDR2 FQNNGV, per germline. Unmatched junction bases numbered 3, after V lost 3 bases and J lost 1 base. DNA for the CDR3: TGTGCCAGCAGCTTTGGACAGGGGTCGAACACTGAAGCTTTCTTT. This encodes CASSFGQGSNTEAFF.

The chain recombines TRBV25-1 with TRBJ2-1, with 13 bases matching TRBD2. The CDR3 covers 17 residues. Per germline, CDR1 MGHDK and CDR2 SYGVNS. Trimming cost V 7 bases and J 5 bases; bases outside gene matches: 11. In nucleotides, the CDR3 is TGTGCCAGCACGGGACTAGCGGGAAGGAGATTACACAATGAGCAGTTCTTC. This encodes CASTGLAGRRLHNEQFF.

CDR3 bases: TGCAGCGGAGAAACTAGCGGGAGGGCCGGTGAGCAGTTCTTC. This encodes CSGETSGRAGEQFF. This sequence joins TRBV29-1 and TRBJ2-1; 13 bases fit TRBD2. CDR1 SQVTM and CDR2 ANQGSEA come from the germline V gene. The trim removed 7 bases at V and 9 bases at J, leaving 9 bases unmatched. The CDR3 covers 14 residues.

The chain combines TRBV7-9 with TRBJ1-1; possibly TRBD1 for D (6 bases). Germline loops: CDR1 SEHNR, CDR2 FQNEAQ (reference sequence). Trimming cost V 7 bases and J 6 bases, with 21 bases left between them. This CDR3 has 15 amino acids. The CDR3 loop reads CASTLSVGGAAEAFF. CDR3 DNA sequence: TGTGCCAGCACCCTTTCCGTCGGGGGGGCCGCTGAAGCTTTCTTT.

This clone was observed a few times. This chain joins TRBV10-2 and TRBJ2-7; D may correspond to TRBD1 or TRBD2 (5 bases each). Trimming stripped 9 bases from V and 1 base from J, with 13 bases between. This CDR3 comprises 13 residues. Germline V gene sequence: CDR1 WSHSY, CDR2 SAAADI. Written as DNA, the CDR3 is TGCGCCAGTGAGGGGAGAGAATCCTACGAGCAGTACTTC. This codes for CASEGRESYEQYF.

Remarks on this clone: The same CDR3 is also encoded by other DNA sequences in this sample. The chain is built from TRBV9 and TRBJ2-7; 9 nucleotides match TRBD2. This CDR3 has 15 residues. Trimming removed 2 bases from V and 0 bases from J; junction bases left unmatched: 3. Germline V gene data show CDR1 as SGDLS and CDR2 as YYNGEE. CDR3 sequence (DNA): TGTGCCAGCAGCGTTAGCGGGGGAAGCTCCTACGAGCAGTACTTC. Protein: CASSVSGGSSYEQYF.

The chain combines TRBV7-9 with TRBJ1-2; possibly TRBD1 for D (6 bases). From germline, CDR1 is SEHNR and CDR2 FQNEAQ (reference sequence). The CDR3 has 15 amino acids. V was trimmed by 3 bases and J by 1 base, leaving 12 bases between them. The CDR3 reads CASSFRTDINYGYTF. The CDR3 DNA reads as TGTGCCAGCAGCTTCCGGACAGATATTAACTATGGCTACACCTTC.